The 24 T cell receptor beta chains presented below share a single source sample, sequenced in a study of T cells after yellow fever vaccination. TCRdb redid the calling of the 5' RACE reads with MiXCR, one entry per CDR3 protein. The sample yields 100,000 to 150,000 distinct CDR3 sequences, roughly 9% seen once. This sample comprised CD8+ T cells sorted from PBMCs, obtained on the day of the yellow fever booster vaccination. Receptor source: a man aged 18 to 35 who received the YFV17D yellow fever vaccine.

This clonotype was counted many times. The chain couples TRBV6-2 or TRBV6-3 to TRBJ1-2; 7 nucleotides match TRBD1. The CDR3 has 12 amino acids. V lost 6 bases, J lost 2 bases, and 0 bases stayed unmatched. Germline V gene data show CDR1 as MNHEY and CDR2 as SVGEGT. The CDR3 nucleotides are TGTGCCAGCAGGGGACAGAACTATGGCTACACCTTC. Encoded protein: CASRGQNYGYTF.

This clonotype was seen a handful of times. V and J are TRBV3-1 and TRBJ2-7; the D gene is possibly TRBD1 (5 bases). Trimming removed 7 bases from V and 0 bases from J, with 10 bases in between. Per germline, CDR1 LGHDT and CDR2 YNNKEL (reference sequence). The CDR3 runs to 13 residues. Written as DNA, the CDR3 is TGTGCCAGCAAATTGACAGACTCCTACGAGCAGTACTTC. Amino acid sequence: CASKLTDSYEQYF.

CDR3 protein: CASSLCCHPYGYTF. The DNA of the CDR3 is TGTGCCAGCAGTCTTTGTTGCCACCCCTATGGCTACACCTTC. The rearrangement uses TRBV12-3 or TRBV12-4 and TRBJ1-2; D unclear. CDR3 length: 14 residues. Trimming shortened V by 5 bases and J by 4 bases, and 14 bases separated the two germline ends.

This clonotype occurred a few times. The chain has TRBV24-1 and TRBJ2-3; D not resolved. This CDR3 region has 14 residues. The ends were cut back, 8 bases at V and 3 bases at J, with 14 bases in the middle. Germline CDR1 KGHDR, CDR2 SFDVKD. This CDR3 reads CATNPSHRTDTQYF. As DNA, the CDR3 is TGTGCCACCAATCCCTCTCACAGAACAGATACGCAGTATTTT.

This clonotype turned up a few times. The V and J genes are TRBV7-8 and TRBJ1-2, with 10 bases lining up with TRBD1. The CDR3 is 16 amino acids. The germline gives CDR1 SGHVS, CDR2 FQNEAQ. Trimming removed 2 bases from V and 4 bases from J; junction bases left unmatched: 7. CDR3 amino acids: CASSLWGTGAFYGYTF. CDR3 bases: TGTGCCAGCAGCTTATGGGGGACAGGGGCTTTCTATGGCTACACCTTC.

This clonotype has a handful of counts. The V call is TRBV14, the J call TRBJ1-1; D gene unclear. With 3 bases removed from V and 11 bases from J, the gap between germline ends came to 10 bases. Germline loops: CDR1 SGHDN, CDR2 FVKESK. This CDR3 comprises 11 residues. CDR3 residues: CASSHGSEAFF. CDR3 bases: TGTGCCAGCAGCCATGGTTCCGAGGCTTTCTTT.

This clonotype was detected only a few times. The CDR3 region is CASSYSGSGRGPNQPQHF. The CDR3 DNA follows: TGTGCCAGCAGTTACAGTGGGAGCGGCAGGGGGCCCAATCAGCCCCAGCATTTT. The chain uses TRBV6-2 or TRBV6-3 and TRBJ1-5; 8 positions agree with TRBD1. This CDR3 region has 18 residues. Germline V gene data show CDR1 as MNHEY and CDR2 as SVGEGT. With 2 bases clipped from V and 3 bases from J, the junction kept 12 bases outside the gene matches.

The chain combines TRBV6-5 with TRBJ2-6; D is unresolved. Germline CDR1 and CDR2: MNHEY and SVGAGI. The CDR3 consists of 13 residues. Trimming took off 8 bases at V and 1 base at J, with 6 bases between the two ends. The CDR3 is CASSGSGANVLTF. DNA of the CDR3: TGTGCCAGCTCTGGGTCTGGGGCCAACGTCCTGACTTTC.

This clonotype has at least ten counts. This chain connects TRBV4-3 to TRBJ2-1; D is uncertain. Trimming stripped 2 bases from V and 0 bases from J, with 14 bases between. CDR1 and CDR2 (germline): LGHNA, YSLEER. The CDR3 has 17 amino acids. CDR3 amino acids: CASSQSETGSSYNEQFF. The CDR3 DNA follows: TGCGCCAGCAGCCAATCTGAAACCGGTAGCTCCTACAATGAGCAGTTCTTC.

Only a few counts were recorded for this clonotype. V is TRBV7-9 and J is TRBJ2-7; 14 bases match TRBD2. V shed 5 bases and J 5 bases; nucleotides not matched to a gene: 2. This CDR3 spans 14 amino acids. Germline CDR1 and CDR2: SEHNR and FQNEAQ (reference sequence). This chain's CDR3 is CASSTGLAGDEQYF. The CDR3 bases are TGTGCCAGCAGCACGGGACTAGCGGGGGACGAGCAGTACTTC. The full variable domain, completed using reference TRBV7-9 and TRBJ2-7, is DTGVSQNPRHKITKRGQNVTFRCDPISEHNRLYWYRQTLGQGPEFLTYFQNEAQLEKSRLLSDRFSAERPKGSFSTLEIQRTEQGDSAMYLCASSTGLAGDEQYFGPGTRLTVT.

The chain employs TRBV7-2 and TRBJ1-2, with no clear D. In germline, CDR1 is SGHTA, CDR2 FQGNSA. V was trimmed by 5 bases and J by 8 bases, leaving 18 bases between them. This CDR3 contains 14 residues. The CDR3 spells CASSGGPPVSGYTF. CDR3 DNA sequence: TGTGCCAGCAGCGGAGGACCCCCGGTCAGCGGCTACACCTTC.

The CDR3 DNA is TGTGCCAGCAGTCAGCGGGCCCCAAGGGACTACGAGCAGTACGTC. As protein: CASSQRAPRDYEQYV. The V and J genes are TRBV28 and TRBJ2-7; maybe TRBD2 (6 bases). The germline CDR1 and CDR2 sequences are MDHEN and SYDVKM. The ends were cut back, 5 bases at V and 3 bases at J, with 17 bases in the middle. The CDR3 runs 15 residues.

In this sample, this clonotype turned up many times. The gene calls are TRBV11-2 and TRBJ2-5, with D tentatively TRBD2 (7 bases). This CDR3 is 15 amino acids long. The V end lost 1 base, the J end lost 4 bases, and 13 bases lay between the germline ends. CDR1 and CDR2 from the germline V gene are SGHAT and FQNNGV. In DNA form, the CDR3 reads TGTGCCAGCAGCTTAGCTGCGGGGGCGGGAGAGACCCAGTACTTC. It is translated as CASSLAAGAGETQYF.

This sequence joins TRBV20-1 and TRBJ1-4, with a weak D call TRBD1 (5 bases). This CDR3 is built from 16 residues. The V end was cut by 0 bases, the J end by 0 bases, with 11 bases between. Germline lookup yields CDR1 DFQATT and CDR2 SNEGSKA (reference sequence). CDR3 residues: CSARDPGVATNEKLFF. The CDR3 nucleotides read TGCAGTGCTAGAGATCCGGGGGTTGCAACTAATGAAAAACTGTTTTTT.

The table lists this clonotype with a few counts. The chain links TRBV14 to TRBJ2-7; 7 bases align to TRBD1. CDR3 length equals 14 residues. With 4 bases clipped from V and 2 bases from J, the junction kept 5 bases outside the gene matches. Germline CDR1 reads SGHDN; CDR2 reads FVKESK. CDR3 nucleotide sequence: TGTGCCAGCAGCCTGACAGGGAGCCCCTACGAGCAGTACTTC. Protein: CASSLTGSPYEQYF.

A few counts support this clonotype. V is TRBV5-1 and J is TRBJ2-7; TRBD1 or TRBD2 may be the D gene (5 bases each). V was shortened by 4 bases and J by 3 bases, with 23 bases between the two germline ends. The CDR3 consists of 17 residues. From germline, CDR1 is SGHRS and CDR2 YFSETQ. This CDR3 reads CASSPGTGTLFDYEQYF. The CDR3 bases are TGCGCCAGCAGCCCCGGAACCGGGACCCTTTTTGACTACGAGCAGTACTTC.

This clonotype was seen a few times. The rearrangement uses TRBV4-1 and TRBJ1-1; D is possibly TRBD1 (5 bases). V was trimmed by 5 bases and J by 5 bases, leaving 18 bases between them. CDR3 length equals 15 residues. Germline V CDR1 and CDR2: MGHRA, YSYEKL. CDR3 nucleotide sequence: TGCGCCAGCAGCGCAAGATCGGGGGGGGTGACTGAAGCTTTCTTT. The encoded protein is CASSARSGGVTEAFF.

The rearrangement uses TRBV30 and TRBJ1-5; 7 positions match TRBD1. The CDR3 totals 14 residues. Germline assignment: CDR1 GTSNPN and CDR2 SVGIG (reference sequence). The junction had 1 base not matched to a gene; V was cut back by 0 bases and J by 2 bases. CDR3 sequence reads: CAWSVGQGNQPQHF. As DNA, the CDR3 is TGTGCCTGGAGTGTAGGACAGGGCAATCAGCCCCAGCATTTT.

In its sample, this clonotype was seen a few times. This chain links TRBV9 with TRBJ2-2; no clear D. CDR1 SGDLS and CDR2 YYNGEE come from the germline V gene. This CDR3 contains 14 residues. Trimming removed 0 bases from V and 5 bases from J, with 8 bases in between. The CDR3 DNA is TGTGCCAGCAGCGTAGCGGGCCCGACCGGGGAGCTGTTTTTT. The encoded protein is CASSVAGPTGELFF.

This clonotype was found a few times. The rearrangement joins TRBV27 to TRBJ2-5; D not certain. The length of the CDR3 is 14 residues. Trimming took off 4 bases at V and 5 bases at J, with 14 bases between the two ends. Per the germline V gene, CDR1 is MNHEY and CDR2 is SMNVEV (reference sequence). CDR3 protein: CASSSMTAAETQYF. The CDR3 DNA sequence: TGTGCCAGCAGTTCTATGACTGCTGCGGAGACCCAGTACTTC.

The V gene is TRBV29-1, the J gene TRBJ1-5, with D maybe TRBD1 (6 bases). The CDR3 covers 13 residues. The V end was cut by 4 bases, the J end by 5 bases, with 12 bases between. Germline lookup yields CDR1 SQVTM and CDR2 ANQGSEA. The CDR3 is CSVGAGEYQPQHF. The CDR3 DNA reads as TGCAGCGTTGGAGCAGGGGAGTATCAGCCCCAGCATTTT.

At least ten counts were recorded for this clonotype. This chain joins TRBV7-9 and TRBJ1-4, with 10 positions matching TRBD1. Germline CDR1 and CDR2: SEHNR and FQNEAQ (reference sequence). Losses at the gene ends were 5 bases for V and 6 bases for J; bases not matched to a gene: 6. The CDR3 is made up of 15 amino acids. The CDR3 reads CASSVPGTGDEKLFF. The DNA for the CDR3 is TGTGCCAGCAGCGTCCCCGGGACAGGGGATGAAAAACTGTTTTTT.

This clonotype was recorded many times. CDR3 sequence: CRKSLGGKSGSGGELFF. The DNA of the CDR3 is TGCAGGAAATCTTTGGGGGGCAAATCGGGCTCCGGCGGGGAGCTGTTTTTT. This chain connects TRBV20-1 to TRBJ2-2; perhaps D is TRBD1 or TRBD2 (6 bases each). The CDR3 extends over 17 amino acids. From germline, CDR1 is DFQATT and CDR2 SNEGSKA (reference sequence).

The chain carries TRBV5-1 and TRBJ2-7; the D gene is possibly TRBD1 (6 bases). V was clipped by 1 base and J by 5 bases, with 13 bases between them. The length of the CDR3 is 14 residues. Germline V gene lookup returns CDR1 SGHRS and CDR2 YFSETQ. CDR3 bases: TGCGCCAGCAGCTTGTGGGCAGGGGCCGACGAGCAGTACTTC. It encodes CASSLWAGADEQYF.